Following are 20 T cell receptor beta chains from one sample sequenced in a study of cytomegalovirus exposure and HLA in healthy donors. Both 60 Vbeta primers and 13 Jbeta primers went into the PCR. Sequencing was performed with immunoSEQ multiplex PCR; in TCRdb, only in-frame clones are kept and a portion is missing. Here the sample spans around 140,000 clones, about 81% being singletons. Sequencing used PBMCs. The receptors shown here come from a woman between 50 and 59 years old in good health and CMV-seropositive.

This chain connects TRBV7-9 to TRBJ2-7; 8 bases line up with TRBD2. Trimming cost V 5 bases and J 6 bases; bases outside gene matches: 24. This CDR3 is 19 amino acids long. Looked up from germline, CDR1 is SEHNR and CDR2 is FQNEAQ (reference sequence). Here the CDR3 reads CASSPLMGASGSLRGEQYF. The CDR3 coding sequence is TGTGCCAGCAGCCCGCTCATGGGGGCGAGCGGGAGTCTGAGGGGCGAGCAGTACTTC.

The J gene is TRBJ2-7, the V gene TRBV7-9; D call uncertain. The CDR3 runs to 13 residues. CDR1 is SEHNR and CDR2 is FQNEAQ in the germline V gene (reference sequence). Deletions cut 8 bases from V and 0 bases from J, with 11 bases between. The CDR3 region has the DNA TGTGCCAGCTCCGCGGTCAGCTCCTACGAGCAGTACTTC. This codes for CASSAVSSYEQYF.

In its sample, this clone was seen once. The rearrangement links TRBV29-1 to TRBJ2-5; the D is unclear. Germline loops: CDR1 SQVTM, CDR2 ANQGSEA. CDR3 length: 13 residues. V was trimmed by 5 bases and J by 0 bases, leaving 10 bases between them. The CDR3 spells CSVKTPYQETQYF. The CDR3 bases are TGCAGCGTTAAGACACCGTACCAAGAGACCCAGTACTTC.

The V call is TRBV4-3, the J call TRBJ2-7, with 7 bases aligning to TRBD2. The germline CDR1 and CDR2 sequences are LGHNA and YSLEER. The CDR3 loop spans 15 amino acids. V shed 5 bases, J shed 2 bases, and the junction held 9 bases outside the gene matches. DNA of the CDR3: TGCGCCAGCAGCGTACGGGCGGGGACTACCTACGAGCAGTACTTC. It is translated as CASSVRAGTTYEQYF.

The J gene is TRBJ1-1, the V gene TRBV5-1, with D unclear. In germline, CDR1 is SGHRS, CDR2 YFSETQ. V shed 4 bases and J shed 1 base, with 8 bases lying between them. The CDR3 extends over 13 amino acids. This CDR3 is CASSIQENTEAFF. The CDR3 bases are TGCGCCAGCAGCATCCAGGAGAACACTGAAGCTTTCTTT.

With respect to this clone: The same CDR3 also results from other DNA sequences found in this sample. V usage is TRBV28 and J usage is TRBJ1-2; 9 bases agree with TRBD1. J lost 1 base, V lost 3 bases, and 0 bases had no gene match. This CDR3 region has 14 residues. CDR1 and CDR2 (germline): MDHEN, SYDVKM. The CDR3 reads CASSLGQGNYGYTF. The CDR3 DNA follows: TGTGCCAGCAGTTTGGGACAGGGTAACTATGGCTACACCTTC.

The J gene is TRBJ1-1, the V gene TRBV2; D gene ambiguous. The germline V and J ends were trimmed by 8 bases and 2 bases, with 18 bases remaining between them. The germline V gene encodes CDR1 SNHLY and CDR2 FYNNEI. The CDR3 is made up of 15 amino acids. CDR3 region: CASSSEPVPNTEAFF. The CDR3 DNA follows: TGTGCCAGCTCAAGTGAGCCGGTTCCCAACACTGAAGCTTTCTTT.

The V call is TRBV7-2, the J call TRBJ2-5; 7 bases map to TRBD2. Germline V CDR1 and CDR2: SGHTA, FQGNSA. The CDR3 runs to 17 residues. Germline trimming cut 0 bases from V and 0 bases from J; bases unmatched to any gene: 7. The CDR3 loop reads CASSLAWGGVYQETQYF. The CDR3, as DNA: TGTGCCAGCAGCTTAGCCTGGGGGGGGGTTTACCAAGAGACCCAGTACTTC.

In its sample, this clone was seen a few times. This chain links TRBV9 with TRBJ1-2; a weak D match, TRBD1 (5 bases). The V and J ends lost 3 bases and 4 bases respectively, with 10 bases between them. The CDR3 has 13 amino acids. CDR1 is SGDLS, CDR2 YYNGEE, per germline. The CDR3 region is CASSADTAYGYTF. CDR3 sequence (DNA): TGTGCCAGCAGCGCGGACACCGCCTATGGCTACACCTTC. The full variable domain, completed using reference TRBV9 and TRBJ1-2, is DSGVTQTPKHLITATGQRVTLRCSPRSGDLSVYWYQQSLDQGLQFLIQYYNGEERAKGNILERFSAQQFPDLHSELNLSSLELGDSALYFCASSADTAYGYTFGSGTRLTVV.

The rearrangement uses TRBV27 and TRBJ1-6; TRBD1 is a possible D gene (6 bases). V was clipped by 7 bases and J by 10 bases, with 14 bases between them. CDR1 is MNHEY and CDR2 is SMNVEV in the germline V gene (reference sequence). This CDR3 is built from 13 residues. CDR3 residues: CASMRGIGSPLHF. CDR3 sequence (DNA): TGTGCCAGCATGAGGGGGATCGGATCACCCCTCCACTTT.

The gene calls are TRBV6-5 and TRBJ1-2, with TRBD1 as a possible D gene (5 bases). V lost 0 bases to trimming and J lost 6 bases, with 11 bases between them. Per the germline V gene, CDR1 is MNHEY and CDR2 is SVGAGI. CDR3 size: 14 residues. CDR3 bases: TGTGCCAGCAGTTACTCGTCAGGGTGGAATGGCTACACCTTC. Translating gives CASSYSSGWNGYTF.

V and J are TRBV19 and TRBJ1-5; 8 bases line up with TRBD1. With V trimmed by 8 bases and J by 3 bases, 9 bases remained unmatched. Germline assignment: CDR1 LNHDA and CDR2 SQIVND (reference sequence). The CDR3 consists of 15 residues. DNA of the CDR3: TGTGCCAGTCAGAGAGACAGGGGAGACAATCAGCCCCAGCATTTT. As protein: CASQRDRGDNQPQHF.

The chain has TRBV25-1 and TRBJ2-3; 12 nucleotides agree with TRBD2. The junction had 6 bases not matched to a gene; V was cut back by 3 bases and J by 5 bases. The V gene's germline CDR1 is MGHDK and CDR2 SYGVNS. CDR3 length: 16 residues. CDR3 bases: TGTGCCAGCAGTGATCGGACTAGCGGGGTAGGAGATACGCAGTATTTT. It is translated as CASSDRTSGVGDTQYF.

The chain uses TRBV5-1 and TRBJ1-2; 7 bases line up with TRBD1. The germline gives CDR1 SGHRS, CDR2 YFSETQ. CDR3 length equals 14 residues. The J segment lost 8 bases and the V segment lost 4 bases, leaving 11 bases of the junction unmatched. Here the CDR3 reads CASSETTGARGYTF. In DNA, the CDR3 is TGCGCCAGCAGCGAAACAACAGGGGCGAGAGGCTACACCTTC.

The count of this clone is one. The rearrangement links TRBV5-4 to TRBJ2-3, with D hard to call. The germline V gene encodes CDR1 SGHNT and CDR2 YYREEE (reference sequence). The ends were cut back, 4 bases at V and 2 bases at J, with 5 bases in the middle. CDR3 length equals 12 residues. The CDR3 protein is CASSLNTDTQYF. In nucleotides, the CDR3 is TGTGCCAGCAGCCTTAACACAGATACGCAGTATTTT. Based on the CDR3 plus reference TRBV5-4 and TRBJ2-3, the full variable domain is ETGVTQSPTHLIKTRGQQVTLRCSSQSGHNTVSWYQQALGQGPQFIFQYYREEENGRGNFPPRFSGLQFPNYSSELNVNALELDDSALYLCASSLNTDTQYFGPGTRLTVL.

The chain carries TRBV30 and TRBJ1-6; D may be TRBD1 (5 bases). The germline V and J ends were trimmed by 0 bases and 9 bases, with 15 bases remaining between them. The CDR3 spans 15 residues. The germline V gene encodes CDR1 GTSNPN and CDR2 SVGIG (reference sequence). The CDR3 sequence: CAWSVRGTLGSPLHF. CDR3 in DNA: TGTGCCTGGAGTGTACGTGGGACTTTGGGTTCACCCCTCCACTTT. The full variable domain, in which reference TRBV30 and TRBJ1-6 provide the parts outside the CDR3, is SQTIHQWPATLVQPVGSPLSLECTVEGTSNPNLYWYRQAAGRGLQLLFYSVGIGQISSEVPQNLSASRPQDRQFILSSKKLLLSDSGFYLCAWSVRGTLGSPLHFGNGTRLTVT.

This clone was seen only a few times. CDR3 region: CASSLAGWTGAYEQYF. The DNA of the CDR3 is TGTGCCAGCAGCTTGGCCGGGTGGACAGGGGCGTACGAGCAGTACTTC. This sequence joins TRBV5-6 and TRBJ2-7; 9 bases align to TRBD1. V lost 0 bases, J lost 4 bases, and 8 bases stayed unmatched. Germline V gives CDR1 SGHDT, CDR2 YYEEEE. The CDR3 is 16 residues long.

The rearrangement links TRBV5-4 to TRBJ2-5; D gene uncertain. The J call may be mistaken, given a closer DNA end match to TRBJ2-7. Looked up from germline, CDR1 is SGHNT and CDR2 is YYREEE (reference sequence). The CDR3 consists of 13 residues. CDR3 DNA: TGTGCCAGCAGCGTGGGTCCCATCTACGAGCAGTACTTC. As protein: CASSVGPIYEQYF.

This chain links TRBV10-2 with TRBJ2-1, with D possibly being TRBD2 (5 bases). Trimming shortened V by 2 bases and J by 5 bases, and 7 bases separated the two germline ends. The length of the CDR3 is 13 residues. Germline assignment: CDR1 WSHSY and CDR2 SAAADI. The CDR3 protein is CASSEVRDNEQFF. The DNA of the CDR3 is TGCGCCAGCAGTGAGGTGCGGGACAATGAGCAGTTCTTC.

The rearrangement joins TRBV7-9 to TRBJ2-3; 7 nucleotides agree with TRBD2. Germline V gene sequence: CDR1 SEHNR, CDR2 FQNEAQ (reference sequence). With 10 bases clipped from V and 0 bases from J, the junction kept 1 base outside the gene matches. This CDR3 is built from 12 residues. The CDR3 region has the DNA TGTGCCACACTAGCGAGCACAGATACGCAGTATTTT. Its translation is CATLASTDTQYF.